This TCR beta chain was retrieved from a study of tumor-infiltrating lymphocytes in glioblastoma multiforme. The CDR3 totals 13 residues. The germline gives CDR1 SQVTM, CDR2 ANQGSEA. On this clonotype itself: The target antigen is unknown. Compared with germline, one end of the junction differs, possibly owing to a read error.

Multiple V-beta primers and a C-beta primer amplified TCRB from RNA. TCRdb recomputed calls from the multiplex PCR reads with MiXCR, one row per CDR3 protein. The table lists tens of thousands of distinct CDR3 sequences, 60% to 65% of them singletons, with roughly 31% in the top ten. Study results and limitations: The TCR and somatic mutation analysis included just one glioblastoma patient. Unequal TCR RNA per T cell might skew measured clone sizes.

The TCR was taken from a male donor with glioblastoma. The chain carries TRBV29-1 and TRBJ1-6, with 7 bases identical to TRBD1. Specimen: brain tumor tissue. For the CDR3, the DNA is TGCAGCGTTGCCTGGGACAGAGAACCACCCTTCCACTTT. Protein: CSVAWDREPPFHF.